This is a list of T cell receptor beta chains from one sample in a study of T cell changes during pregnancy in multiple sclerosis. Profiled with immunoSEQ multiplex PCR; TCRdb holds only in-frame clones, not every one. The data contain about 27,000 clones, about 88% of them singletons. The source was CD8+ T cells from peripheral blood mononuclear cells, collected in the second trimester of pregnancy. The receptors were gathered from a female donor with multiple sclerosis, enrolled in a pregnancy study. Both conserved end residues are part of each CDR3. A D gene is named only where the DNA matches it firmly. Only part of the rows carry a size: once, few, many, or a class if the clone is expanded.

cdr3_length	d_call	v_call	j_call	clone_size	cdr3_aa	cdr3_nt
22	NA	TRBV12-1	TRBJ2-1	NA	CASSLGTGVWVRTSGDRDEQFF	TGTGCCAGCAGCTTAGGGACAGGGGTATGGGTAAGGACTAGCGGGGACAGGGATGAGCAGTTCTTC
15	TRBD2	TRBV4-1	TRBJ2-7	NA	CASSQGLAVSYEQYF	TGCGCCAGCAGCCAAGGACTAGCGGTATCCTACGAGCAGTACTTC
15	TRBD1	TRBV28	TRBJ2-5	NA	CASSKGQGAAETQYF	TGTGCCAGCAGTAAGGGACAGGGGGCGGCGGAGACCCAGTACTTC
11	NA	TRBV19	TRBJ1-2	once	CASQGNYGYTF	TGTGCCAGTCAGGGAAACTATGGCTACACCTTC
15	NA	TRBV7-9	TRBJ2-4	many	CASSRAGGDLNIQYF	TGTGCCAGCAGCCGCGCAGGAGGGGACCTAAACATTCAGTACTTC
14	TRBD1	TRBV19	TRBJ1-1	few	CASSLPGGNTEAFF	TGTGCCAGTAGCCTCCCAGGGGGAAACACTGAAGCTTTCTTT
14	NA	TRBV7-9	TRBJ2-7	NA	CASSLAAGPYEQYF	TGTGCCAGCAGCTTAGCAGCAGGGCCCTACGAGCAGTACTTC
13	NA	TRBV5-1	TRBJ2-7	NA	CASSLSAGNEQYF	TGCGCCAGCAGCTTGTCCGCAGGGAACGAGCAGTACTTC
16	NA	TRBV13	TRBJ2-7	NA	CASSPPSRSGTYEQYF	TGTGCCAGCAGTCCCCCCTCCAGGAGCGGCACCTACGAGCAGTACTTC
17	TRBD2	TRBV2	TRBJ2-2	NA	CASSDTAGGPLTGELFF	TGTGCCAGCAGTGATACGGCGGGAGGGCCCCTCACCGGGGAGCTGTTTTTT
14	TRBD1	TRBV7-2	TRBJ2-7	NA	CASSEDRRYDEQYF	TGTGCCAGCAGCGAGGACAGGAGGTACGACGAGCAGTACTTC
11	TRBD1	TRBV28	TRBJ2-7	NA	CASSDRDEQYF	TGTGCTAGCAGTGACAGGGACGAGCAGTACTTC
15	TRBD2	TRBV9	TRBJ2-1	NA	CASSAAGAEVNEQFF	TGTGCCAGCAGCGCAGCGGGAGCGGAGGTCAATGAGCAGTTCTTC
15	TRBD2	TRBV7-9	TRBJ2-7	NA	CASSLPSGNSYEQYF	TGTGCCAGCAGCTTACCTAGCGGAAACTCCTACGAGCAGTACTTC
13	NA	TRBV7-9	TRBJ2-1	NA	CASRPTGVNEQFF	TGTGCCAGCAGACCGACCGGGGTCAATGAGCAGTTCTTC
13	TRBD1	TRBV28	TRBJ2-4	NA	CASSGQGKNIQYF	TGTGCCAGCAGTGGACAGGGGAAAAACATTCAGTACTTC
15	NA	TRBV19	TRBJ2-7	few	CASSVGAGFGYEQYF	TGTGCCAGTAGTGTCGGCGCAGGGTTCGGGTACGAGCAGTACTTC
15	NA	TRBV4-1	TRBJ1-6	NA	CASSQQRELGSPLHF	TGCGCCAGCAGCCAGCAGCGGGAGCTTGGTTCACCCCTCCACTTT
13	NA	TRBV5-5	TRBJ1-5	NA	CASSLQGDQPQHF	TGTGCCAGCAGCTTACAGGGAGATCAGCCCCAGCATTTT
13	NA	TRBV5-6	TRBJ1-5	NA	CASSINSNQPQHF	TGTGCCAGCAGCATAAATAGCAATCAGCCCCAGCATTTT
15	NA	TRBV7-9	TRBJ1-5	NA	CASSLDGGLNQPQHF	TGTGCCAGCAGCTTAGACGGGGGGCTTAATCAGCCCCAGCATTTT
15	TRBD2	TRBV6-6	TRBJ2-5	NA	CASTILAGNGETQYF	TGTGCCAGCACCATTTTAGCGGGGAACGGAGAGACCCAGTACTTC
12	TRBD1	TRBV5-5	TRBJ2-7	NA	CASSWTGYEQYF	TGTGCCAGCAGCTGGACAGGCTACGAGCAGTACTTC
14	TRBD1	TRBV5-4	TRBJ2-5	NA	CASSLQGAGETQYF	TGTGCCAGCAGCTTGCAGGGGGCAGGGGAGACCCAGTACTTC
12	NA	TRBV6-6	TRBJ2-5	NA	CASSIPQETQYF	TGTGCCAGCAGTATTCCACAAGAGACCCAGTACTTC
15	NA	TRBV4-1	TRBJ2-7	NA	CASSQVPDNSYEQYF	TGCGCCAGCAGCCAAGTCCCGGACAACTCCTACGAGCAGTACTTC
15	NA	TRBV6-6	TRBJ1-5	NA	CASSTLRDIDQPQHF	TGTGCCAGCAGTACCCTCCGGGACATAGATCAGCCCCAGCATTTT
12	NA	TRBV7-3	TRBJ2-3	once	CASSTQGDTQYF	TGTGCCAGCAGCACCCAGGGGGATACGCAGTATTTT
16	TRBD2	TRBV6-4	TRBJ2-1	few	CASSDGLAGDYNEQFF	TGTGCCAGCAGTGACGGACTAGCGGGGGACTACAATGAGCAGTTCTTC
17	NA	TRBV4-2	TRBJ1-5	NA	CASSQDQGQHNNQPQHF	TGTGCCAGCAGCCAAGATCAAGGACAGCACAACAATCAGCCCCAGCATTTT
16	NA	TRBV28	TRBJ2-6	NA	CASIGGSLSGANVLTF	TGTGCCAGCATCGGGGGAAGTCTCTCTGGGGCCAACGTCCTGACTTTC
14	NA	TRBV4-3	TRBJ2-1	NA	CASSPRSSYNEQFF	TGCGCCAGCAGCCCCCGTTCGTCCTACAATGAGCAGTTCTTC
15	NA	TRBV5-6	TRBJ2-7	NA	CASSGSTGLTYEQYF	TGTGCCAGCAGCGGAAGCACAGGTCTTACCTACGAGCAGTACTTC
15	NA	TRBV5-4	TRBJ1-4	NA	CASSDQWRVYEKLFF	TGTGCCAGCAGCGACCAGTGGAGGGTGTATGAAAAACTGTTTTTT
15	TRBD1	TRBV28	TRBJ1-5	NA	CASSFWGQGYQPQHF	TGTGCCAGCAGTTTTTGGGGACAGGGCTATCAGCCCCAGCATTTT
16	TRBD2	TRBV28	TRBJ2-2	NA	CASSPRRAGGTGELFF	TGTGCCAGCAGCCCCCGGAGGGCGGGAGGCACCGGGGAGCTGTTTTTT
14	NA	TRBV19	TRBJ2-1	NA	CASSRDSSYNEQFF	TGTGCCAGTAGTCGGGACTCCTCCTACAATGAGCAGTTCTTC
15	TRBD1	TRBV27	TRBJ1-1	NA	CASSLSGTGDTEAFF	TGTGCCAGCAGTTTATCTGGGACAGGAGACACTGAAGCTTTCTTT
15	TRBD1	TRBV4-1	TRBJ2-7	NA	CASSQEDRGNDEQYF	TGCGCCAGCAGCCAAGAAGACAGGGGGAACGACGAGCAGTACTTC
17	NA	TRBV2	TRBJ2-5	NA	CASTLMDAGLESETQYF	TGTGCCAGCACCCTGATGGATGCGGGACTTGAGTCCGAGACCCAGTACTTC
18	TRBD2	TRBV4-2	TRBJ2-3	few	CASSQDLASGGSTDTQYF	TGTGCCAGCAGCCAAGATTTGGCTAGCGGGGGTAGCACAGATACGCAGTATTTT
17	TRBD1	TRBV5-6	TRBJ2-7	NA	CASSLEEPGQGSYEQYF	TGTGCCAGCAGCTTGGAAGAACCGGGACAGGGTTCCTACGAGCAGTACTTC
16	TRBD2	TRBV14	TRBJ2-7	NA	CASSQDRTSVGYEQYF	TGTGCCAGCAGCCAAGATAGGACTAGCGTTGGCTACGAGCAGTACTTC
14	NA	TRBV6-6	TRBJ2-1	NA	CASGTSSRGSEQFF	TGTGCCAGCGGTACTAGTTCTCGGGGAAGTGAGCAGTTCTTC
13	TRBD1	TRBV2	TRBJ2-1	few	CASSELAGGEQFF	TGTGCCAGCAGTGAATTGGCAGGGGGTGAGCAGTTCTTC
12	NA	TRBV6-6	TRBJ1-1	NA	CASSKTTVEAFF	TGTGCCAGCAGTAAAACGACAGTTGAAGCTTTCTTT
15	TRBD2	TRBV29-1	TRBJ2-3	few	CSVGTSGLTTDTQYF	TGCAGCGTCGGGACTAGCGGGCTTACTACAGATACGCAGTATTTT